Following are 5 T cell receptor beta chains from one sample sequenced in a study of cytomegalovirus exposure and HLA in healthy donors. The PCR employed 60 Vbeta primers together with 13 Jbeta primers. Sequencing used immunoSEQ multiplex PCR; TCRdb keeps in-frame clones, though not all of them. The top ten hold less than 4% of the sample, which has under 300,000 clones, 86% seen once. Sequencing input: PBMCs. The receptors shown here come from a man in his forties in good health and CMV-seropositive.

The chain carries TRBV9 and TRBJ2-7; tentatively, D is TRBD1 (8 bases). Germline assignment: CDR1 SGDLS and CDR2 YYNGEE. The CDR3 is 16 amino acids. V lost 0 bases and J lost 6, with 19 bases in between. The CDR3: CASSVGGGDRGREQYF. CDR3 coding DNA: TGTGCCAGCAGCGTAGGGGGGGGAGACAGGGGACGCGAGCAGTACTTC.

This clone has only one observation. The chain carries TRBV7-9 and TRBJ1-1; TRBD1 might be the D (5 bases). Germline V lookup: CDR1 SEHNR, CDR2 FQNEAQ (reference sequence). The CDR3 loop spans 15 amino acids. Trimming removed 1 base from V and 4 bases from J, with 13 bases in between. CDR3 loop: CASSLGQGGTTEAFF. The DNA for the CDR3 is TGTGCCAGCAGCTTAGGGCAGGGAGGTACCACTGAAGCTTTCTTT.

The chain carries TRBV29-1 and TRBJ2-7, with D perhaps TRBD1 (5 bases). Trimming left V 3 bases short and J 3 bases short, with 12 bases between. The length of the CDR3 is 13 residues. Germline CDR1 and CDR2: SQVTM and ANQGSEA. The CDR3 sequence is CSVEQGVYYEQYF. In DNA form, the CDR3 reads TGCAGCGTTGAGCAAGGGGTATACTACGAGCAGTACTTC.

Here the CDR3 reads CASSLRRESWYEQYF. As DNA, the CDR3 is TGTGCCAGCAGTTTGAGGAGGGAGTCTTGGTACGAGCAGTACTTC. The V and J genes are TRBV28 and TRBJ2-7; D might be TRBD2 (6 bases). The CDR3 spans 15 residues. V was pared by 3 bases and J by 4 bases, with 16 bases between. Per the germline V gene, CDR1 is MDHEN and CDR2 is SYDVKM. The full variable domain, rest sourced from reference TRBV28 and TRBJ2-7, is DVKVTQSSRYLVKRTGEKVFLECVQDMDHENMFWYRQDPGLGLRLIYFSYDVKMKEKGDIPEGYSVSREKKERFSLILESASTNQTSMYLCASSLRRESWYEQYFGPGTRLTVT.

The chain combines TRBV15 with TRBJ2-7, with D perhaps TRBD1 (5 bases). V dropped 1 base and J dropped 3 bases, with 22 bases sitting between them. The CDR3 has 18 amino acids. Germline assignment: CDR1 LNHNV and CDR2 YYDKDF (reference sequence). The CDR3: CATSRVGVGSTGGYEQYF. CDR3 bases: TGTGCCACCAGCAGAGTAGGGGTGGGATCTACGGGCGGCTACGAGCAGTACTTC.